This T cell receptor (beta chain) was found in a study of kidney transplant recipient with SARS-CoV-2 infection. Germline values: CDR1 LGHNA, CDR2 YSLEER. There are 14 residues in the CDR3. TCRdb reanalysed the reads using MiXCR and keeps one entry per CDR3 protein. The sample shows approximately 240,000 distinct CDR3 sequences, roughly 26% of them seen only once. Note on this clonotype: This may be a read error: a much more frequent sequence differs by one nucleotide.

The source was a blood sample, collected at baseline and between days 110 and 120 from a kidney transplant recipient. The chain is built from TRBV4-3 and TRBJ2-7; possibly TRBD2 for D (5 bases). The sequence derives from a male patient between 25 and 39 years old who had COVID-19 and was a kidney transplant recipient. Some T cells could come from the graft donor. CDR3 protein: CVSSQSRGYNEQYF. Written as DNA, the CDR3 is TGCGTCAGCAGCCAGTCCCGAGGGTATAACGAGCAGTACTTC.